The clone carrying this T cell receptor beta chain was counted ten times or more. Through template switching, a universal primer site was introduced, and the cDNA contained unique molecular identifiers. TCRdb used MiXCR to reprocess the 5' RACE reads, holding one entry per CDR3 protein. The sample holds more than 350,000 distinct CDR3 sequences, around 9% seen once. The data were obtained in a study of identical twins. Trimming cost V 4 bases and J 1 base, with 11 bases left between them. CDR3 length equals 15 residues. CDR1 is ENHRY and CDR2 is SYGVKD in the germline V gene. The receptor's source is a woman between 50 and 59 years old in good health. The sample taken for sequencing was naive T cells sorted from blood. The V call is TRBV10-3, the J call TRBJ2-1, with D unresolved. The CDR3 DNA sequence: TGTGCCATCAGTGGACCTTACCCTTCCTACAATGAGCAGTTCTTC. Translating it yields CAISGPYPSYNEQFF.